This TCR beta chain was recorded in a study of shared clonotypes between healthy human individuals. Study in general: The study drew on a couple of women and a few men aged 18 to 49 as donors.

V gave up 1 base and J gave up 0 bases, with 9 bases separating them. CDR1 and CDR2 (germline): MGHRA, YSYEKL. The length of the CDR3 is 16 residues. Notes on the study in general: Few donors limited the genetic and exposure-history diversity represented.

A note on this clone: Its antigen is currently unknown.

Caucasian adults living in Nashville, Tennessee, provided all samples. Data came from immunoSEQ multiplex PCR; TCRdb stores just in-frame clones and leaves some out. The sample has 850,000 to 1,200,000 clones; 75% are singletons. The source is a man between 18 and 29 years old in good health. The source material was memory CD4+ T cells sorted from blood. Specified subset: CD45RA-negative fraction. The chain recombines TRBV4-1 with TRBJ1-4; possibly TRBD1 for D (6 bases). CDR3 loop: CASSQGRQATNEKLFF. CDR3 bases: TGCGCCAGCAGCCAAGGTCGACAGGCAACTAATGAAAAACTGTTTTTT.